These 4 T cell receptor beta chains were sequenced from one sample in a study of blood T cell repertoires in COVID-19. Assay used: immunoSEQ multiplex PCR; TCRdb lists only in-frame clones, some missing. This table holds hundreds of thousands of clones, around 87% found once. The source material was peripheral blood. These receptors were taken from a human donor in a cohort sampled during active COVID-19.

CDR3 nucleotides: TGTGCCAGTAGGGGGACGGGGGGCGAGCAGTACTTC. It specifies CASRGTGGEQYF. This chain links TRBV9 with TRBJ2-7; TRBD2 is a possible D gene (7 bases). Deletions cut 8 bases from V and 6 bases from J, with 15 bases between. This CDR3 is 12 amino acids long. Germline-derived CDR1 and CDR2 are SGDLS and YYNGEE.

The chain carries TRBV2 and TRBJ2-2, with a tentative D call TRBD2 (6 bases). V lost 3 bases, J lost 1 base, and 9 bases lay in between. CDR1 SNHLY and CDR2 FYNNEI come from the germline V gene. CDR3 size: 15 residues. The CDR3: CASSELGGNTGELFF. The CDR3, as DNA: TGTGCCAGCAGTGAGCTGGGGGGGAACACCGGGGAGCTGTTTTTT. The entire variable domain, with the rest obtained from reference TRBV2 and TRBJ2-2, is as follows: EPEVTQTPSHQVTQMGQEVILRCVPISNHLYFYWYRQILGQKVEFLVSFYNNEISEKSEIFDDQFSVERPDGSNFTLKIRSTKLEDSAMYFCASSELGGNTGELFFGEGSRLTVL.

This chain links TRBV5-4 with TRBJ1-5, with D tentatively TRBD1 (5 bases). The germline V and J ends were trimmed by 0 bases and 0 bases, with 7 bases remaining between them. The CDR3 is 15 residues long. Germline V gene sequence: CDR1 SGHNT, CDR2 YYREEE (reference sequence). The chain's CDR3 is CASSLDQGSNQPQHF. As DNA, the CDR3 is TGTGCCAGCAGCTTGGATCAGGGTAGCAATCAGCCCCAGCATTTT. The entire variable domain, with the rest obtained from reference TRBV5-4 and TRBJ1-5, is as follows: ETGVTQSPTHLIKTRGQQVTLRCSSQSGHNTVSWYQQALGQGPQFIFQYYREEENGRGNFPPRFSGLQFPNYSSELNVNALELDDSALYLCASSLDQGSNQPQHFGDGTRLSIL.

This clone was observed a single time. The genes are TRBV3-1 (or the pseudogene TRBV3-2) and TRBJ2-5, with D possibly TRBD2 on 6 matching bases. Germline V CDR1 and CDR2: LGHDT, YNNKEL (reference sequence). The CDR3 is 13 residues long. V was trimmed by 3 bases and J by 7 bases, leaving 12 bases between them. CDR3 sequence: CASSQTREGTQYF. For the CDR3, the DNA is TGTGCCAGCAGCCAGACTAGAGAAGGGACCCAGTACTTC.